A selection of T cell receptor beta chains follows, all from one sample in a study of naive and memory T cell subsets. TCRdb fed the UMI-ligation and nested PCR reads into MiXCR, producing one record per CDR3 protein. The repertoire holds 130,000 to 150,000 distinct CDR3 sequences, with over 15% as singletons. Sequencing was done on a sample of naive CD4+ T cells from blood. These receptors were obtained from a human donor in good health. Both conserved end residues are part of each CDR3. D genes are given only for firm matches. Size values are once, few and many counts, or a class for expanded clones, and some rows have none.

TRBV7-9,TRBD1,16,few,TRBJ2-7,CASSSLISGQAYEQYF,TGTGCCAGCAGCTCCCTTATTAGTGGACAGGCCTACGAGCAGTACTTC
TRBV12-3/TRBV12-4,TRBD2,16,few,TRBJ2-3,CASSFGTSGRLDTQYF,TGTGCCAGCAGTTTTGGCACTAGCGGGCGGTTAGATACGCAGTATTTT
TRBV3-1,TRBD1,18,few,TRBJ2-6,CASSQEGRGHPGANVLTF,TGTGCCAGCAGCCAAGAGGGCAGGGGGCACCCTGGGGCCAACGTCCTGACTTTC
TRBV4-1,NA,17,NA,TRBJ2-5,CASSQDGAWRIQETQYF,TGCGCCAGCAGCCAAGATGGGGCCTGGAGGATCCAAGAGACCCAGTACTTC
TRBV5-1,TRBD2,16,few,TRBJ2-5,CASSLTSGPPEETQYF,TGCGCCAGCAGCTTGACTAGCGGGCCACCAGAAGAGACCCAGTACTTC
TRBV7-9,TRBD1,15,few,TRBJ2-7,CASSLAGTALYEQYF,TGTGCCAGCAGCTTAGCCGGGACAGCTCTCTACGAGCAGTACTTC
TRBV27,NA,14,NA,TRBJ2-3,CASSSMYGTDTQYF,TGTGCCAGCAGTTCCATGTACGGCACAGATACGCAGTATTTT
TRBV12-3/TRBV12-4,NA,13,NA,TRBJ1-2,CTSSFWGDYGYTF,TGTACCAGCAGTTTCTGGGGTGACTATGGCTACACCTTC
TRBV30,TRBD1,14,few,TRBJ1-5,CAWRSGQFGQPQHF,TGTGCCTGGAGGTCGGGACAGTTCGGTCAGCCCCAGCATTTT
TRBV6-2/TRBV6-3,NA,14,NA,TRBJ2-1,CASSKGRPYNEQFF,TGTGCCAGCAGTAAAGGCAGACCCTACAATGAGCAGTTCTTC
TRBV28,NA,15,NA,TRBJ1-4,CASSLLVGHREKLFF,TGTGCCAGCAGTTTATTAGTGGGGCATCGGGAAAAACTGTTTTTT
TRBV4-1,TRBD2,18,few,TRBJ2-4,CASSQGLAGVVAKNIQYF,TGCGCCAGCAGCCAAGGCCTAGCGGGAGTGGTAGCCAAAAACATTCAGTACTTC